This TCR beta chain was retrieved from a study of T cell repertoires in cytomegalovirus infection. Study-level results: The cumulative frequency of public TCR beta families distinguished individuals who carried CMV together with the relevant HLA.

This clonotype was recorded many times. Its specificity is unknown. TCRdb re-analysed the reads in MiXCR, keeping a single row per CDR3 protein. Of roughly 240,000 distinct CDR3 sequences in the sample, 6% to 8% were seen once. V dropped 4 bases and J dropped 8; count of bases not matched to a gene: 6. From germline, CDR1 is LNHDA and CDR2 SQIVND (reference sequence). This CDR3 region has 13 residues. Sequenced: PBMCs. The clonotype comes from a human donor in good health (CMV status not recorded). Some clones in this sample may be carry-over from other donors' samples. The chain is built from TRBV19 and TRBJ2-3; 7 bases are a match to TRBD1. In nucleotides, the CDR3 is TGTGCCAGTAGTAGTTCCACAGGGGCTACGCAGTATTTT. Its protein product is CASSSSTGATQYF.